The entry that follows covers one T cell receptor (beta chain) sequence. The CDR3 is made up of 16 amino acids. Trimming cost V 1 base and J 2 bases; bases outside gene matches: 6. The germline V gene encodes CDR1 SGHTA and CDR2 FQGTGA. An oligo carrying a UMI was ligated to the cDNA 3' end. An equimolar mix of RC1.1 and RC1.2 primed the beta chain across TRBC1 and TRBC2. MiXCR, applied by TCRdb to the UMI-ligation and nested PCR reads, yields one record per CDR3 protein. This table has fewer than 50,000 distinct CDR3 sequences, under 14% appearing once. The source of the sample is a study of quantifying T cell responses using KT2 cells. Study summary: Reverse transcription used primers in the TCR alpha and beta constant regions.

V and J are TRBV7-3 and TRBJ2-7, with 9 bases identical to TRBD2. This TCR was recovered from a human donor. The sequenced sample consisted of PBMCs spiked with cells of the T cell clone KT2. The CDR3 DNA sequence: TGTGCCAGCAGCTTAAAGGCGAGCGGGGGGCCCTACGAGCAGTACTTC. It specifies CASSLKASGGPYEQYF.